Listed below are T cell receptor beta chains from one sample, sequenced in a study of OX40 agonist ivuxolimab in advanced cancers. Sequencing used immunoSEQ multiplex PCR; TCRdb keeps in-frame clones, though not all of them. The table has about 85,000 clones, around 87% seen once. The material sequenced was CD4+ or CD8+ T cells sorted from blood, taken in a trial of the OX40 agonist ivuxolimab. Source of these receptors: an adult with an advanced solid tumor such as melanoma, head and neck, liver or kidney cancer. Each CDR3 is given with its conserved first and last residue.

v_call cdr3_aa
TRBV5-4 CASRPQTSGIQNEQFF
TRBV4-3 CASSQEWVGMNTEAFF
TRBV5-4 CASSSTEATNEKLFF
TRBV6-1 CASSAPNLSLVKLFF
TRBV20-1 CSAGGSYEQYF
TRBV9 CASSVEIAGTEQFF
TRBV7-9 CASSLVLGHTQYF
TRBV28 CASTLDWTVYGYTF
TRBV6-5 CASSLANEQFF
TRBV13 CASSLRGRGTGELFF
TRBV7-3 CASSSGTSGRGNTQYF
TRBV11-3 CASSLDPLAGASEQFF
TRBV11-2 CASSLEGPGELFF
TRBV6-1 CASNEQVAINYGYTF
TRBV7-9 CASSSLRTADNSPLHF
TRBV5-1 CASSYVAGGNTEAFF
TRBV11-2 CASSLEGGRFREKLFF
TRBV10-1 CASSPYRGAYGYTF
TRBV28 CASRTSGREEQFF
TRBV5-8 CASKTLTGVMNTEAFF
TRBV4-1 CASSRQDRGLYEQYF
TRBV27 CASTPTGGKTQYF
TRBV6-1 CASSEGGIGLGFAEAFF
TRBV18 CASSPLQGYEQYF
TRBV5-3 CARSLGRTDTQYF
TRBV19 CASSIIGPRVDTDTQYF
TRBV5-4 CASSFLGRGRAPLHF
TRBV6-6 CASRDDQNSYNEQFF
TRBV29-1 CSAQGQGTDTQYF
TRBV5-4 CASSFPIYSNQPQHF
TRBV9 CASSPGRRTDTQYF
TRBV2 CASRAPGLEGPEQYF
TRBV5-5 CASSLARNYGYTF
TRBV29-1 CSVARQGDTIGYTF
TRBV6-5 CASLPWQSSNQPQHF
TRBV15 CATSGQRNTEAFF
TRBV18 CASSPSWGITDTQYF
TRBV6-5 CASRTTGAKGAFF
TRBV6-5 CASSYGQNEKLFF
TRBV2 CASSGTLYGYTF